A single sample is the source of the 9 T cell receptor beta chains below, sequenced in a study of technical replicates of blood from a few donors. This table comes from immunoSEQ multiplex PCR, and its TCRdb copy is limited to in-frame clones, with some not included. The sample records more than 90,000 clones, approximately 96% being singletons. The specimen sequenced was T cells isolated from PBMCs. The origin of the receptors is a human donor in good health.

V gene TRBV7-9 combines with J gene TRBJ1-2; D not certain. With 2 bases removed from V and 8 bases from J, the gap between germline ends came to 21 bases. This CDR3 comprises 16 residues. CDR1 is SEHNR, CDR2 FQNEAQ, per germline (reference sequence). DNA of the CDR3: TGTGCCAGCAGCTTAATGGGTTCCGAGGGCTTCGGGGGCTACACCTTC. It is translated as CASSLMGSEGFGGYTF. Supplemented by reference TRBV7-9 and TRBJ1-2, the full variable domain reads DTGVSQNPRHKITKRGQNVTFRCDPISEHNRLYWYRQTLGQGPEFLTYFQNEAQLEKSRLLSDRFSAERPKGSFSTLEIQRTEQGDSAMYLCASSLMGSEGFGGYTFGSGTRLTVV.

CDR3 in DNA: TGTGCCAGCAGTGAACGGGGGAGTAGCACAGATACGCAGTATTTT. Its protein product is CASSERGSSTDTQYF. The genes are TRBV25-1 and TRBJ2-3; perhaps TRBD2 as D (6 bases). Germline assignment: CDR1 MGHDK and CDR2 SYGVNS. Deletions cut 2 bases from V and 0 bases from J, with 9 bases between. The CDR3 has 15 residues.

The V call is TRBV4-2, the J call TRBJ2-3, with 9 bases identical to TRBD1. Per the germline V gene, CDR1 is LGHNA and CDR2 is YNFKEQ. The V segment lost 3 bases and the J segment 2 bases; nucleotides outside the gene matches: 6. This CDR3 contains 16 residues. The CDR3 spells CASSQGQGDPTDTQYF. The CDR3 DNA is TGTGCCAGCAGCCAGGGACAGGGCGACCCCACAGATACGCAGTATTTT.

This sequence joins TRBV7-2 and TRBJ1-4; 7 bases line up with TRBD1. The CDR3 contains 14 residues. The ends lost 4 bases at V and 7 bases at J; junction bases unmatched: 6. Germline CDR1 SGHTA, CDR2 FQGNSA. The CDR3 protein is CASSSTHRGEKLFF. CDR3 nucleotides: TGTGCCAGCAGCTCAACCCACAGGGGTGAAAAACTGTTTTTT.

The chain combines TRBV6-5 with TRBJ1-1; no firm D call. Germline V gives CDR1 MNHEY, CDR2 SVGAGI. Trimming removed 6 bases from V and 0 bases from J, with 8 bases in between. The CDR3 consists of 13 residues. The chain's CDR3 is CASRRWLNTEAFF. CDR3 bases: TGTGCCAGCAGGAGGTGGCTGAACACTGAAGCTTTCTTT.

The V call is TRBV4-1, the J call TRBJ2-7, with TRBD2 matching 11 bases. The CDR3 sequence is 15 residues long. V dropped 1 base and J dropped 3; count of bases not matched to a gene: 2. Per germline, CDR1 MGHRA and CDR2 YSYEKL. The CDR3 loop reads CASSQALAGVYEQYF. The DNA of the CDR3 is TGCGCCAGCAGCCAAGCACTAGCGGGAGTCTACGAGCAGTACTTC.

The gene calls are TRBV29-1 and TRBJ2-2, with TRBD1 identical over 9 bases. This CDR3 has 15 amino acids. Germline CDR1 SQVTM, CDR2 ANQGSEA. V gave up 2 bases and J gave up 2 bases; unmatched junction bases: 3. The CDR3 loop is CSVEPGQGNTGELFF. CDR3 nucleotide sequence: TGCAGCGTTGAACCGGGACAGGGTAACACCGGGGAGCTGTTTTTT.

The J gene is TRBJ2-3, the V gene TRBV4-2; TRBD2 matches 14 bases. With 3 bases clipped from V and 5 bases from J, the junction kept 16 bases outside the gene matches. Germline CDR1 is LGHNA and CDR2 is YNFKEQ. The CDR3 has 20 amino acids. In DNA form, the CDR3 reads TGTGCCAGCAGCCAGCACGCTGGGACTAGCGGGGGCGTGCCTGGAGATACGCAGTATTTT. It specifies CASSQHAGTSGGVPGDTQYF.

The chain recombines TRBV28 with TRBJ2-2, with D tentatively TRBD2 (5 bases). Looked up from germline, CDR1 is MDHEN and CDR2 is SYDVKM. The germline V and J ends were trimmed by 2 bases and 4 bases, with 11 bases remaining between them. The CDR3 covers 15 residues. In DNA, the CDR3 is TGTGCCAGCAGTTTAGAGGGTCGAGGCACCGGGGAGCTGTTTTTT. This translates into CASSLEGRGTGELFF.